Below are 12 T cell receptor beta chains sequenced from a single sample in a study of shared clonotypes between healthy human individuals. Generated by immunoSEQ multiplex PCR, the TCRdb table keeps only in-frame clones and is missing some. The table records around 1.9 million clones, around 93% of them present only once. Cells designated naive CD8 were CD45RO-negative and were positively selected for CCR7, with terminally differentiated effector memory CD45RA+ cells excluded. Sequencing was performed on naive CD8+ T cells from PBMCs. The receptors here all came from a man younger than 35 in good health. Some clones in this sample may be carry-over from other donors' samples.

This chain joins TRBV14 and TRBJ2-5; the match to TRBD1 covers 7 bases. CDR3 size: 16 residues. V was pared by 5 bases and J by 4 bases, with 13 bases of the junction left unmatched. CDR1 is SGHDN and CDR2 is FVKESK in the germline V gene. CDR3 in amino acids: CASSENNRGAGETQYF. CDR3 DNA: TGTGCCAGCAGCGAGAATAACAGGGGCGCGGGAGAGACCCAGTACTTC. Using reference TRBV14 and TRBJ2-5 for the parts outside the CDR3, the full variable domain is EAGVTQFPSHSVIEKGQTVTLRCDPISGHDNLYWYRRVMGKEIKFLLHFVKESKQDESGMPNNRFLAERTGGTYSTLKVQPAELEDSGVYFCASSENNRGAGETQYFGPGTRLLVL.

This clone was observed a single time. This sequence joins TRBV5-6 and TRBJ2-7; TRBD2 is a possible D gene (6 bases). Trimming cost V 4 bases and J 2 bases, with 16 bases left between them. CDR1 is SGHDT and CDR2 is YYEEEE in the germline V gene. This CDR3 comprises 15 residues. The CDR3 protein is CASSGGVGGAYEQYF. The CDR3 region has the DNA TGTGCCAGCAGCGGAGGGGTGGGCGGCGCCTACGAGCAGTACTTC. Supplemented by reference TRBV5-6 and TRBJ2-7, the full variable domain reads DAGVTQSPTHLIKTRGQQVTLRCSPKSGHDTVSWYQQALGQGPQFIFQYYEEEERQRGNFPDRFSGHQFPNYSSELNVNALLLGDSALYLCASSGGVGGAYEQYFGPGTRLTVT.

V and J are TRBV7-2 and TRBJ1-1; D call uncertain. Per the germline V gene, CDR1 is SGHTA and CDR2 is FQGNSA. The CDR3 totals 16 residues. The ends were cut back, 4 bases at V and 0 bases at J, with 15 bases in the middle. The CDR3 protein is CASSSTPNSMNTEAFF. The CDR3 DNA reads as TGTGCCAGCAGCTCCACCCCGAACAGCATGAACACTGAAGCTTTCTTT.

This chain joins TRBV7-6 and TRBJ2-1; 7 nucleotides agree with TRBD2. Trimming at V came to 5 bases and at J to 3 bases, leaving 7 bases not matched to a gene. CDR1 SGHVS and CDR2 FNYEAQ come from the germline V gene. CDR3 length equals 15 residues. The CDR3 region is CASSLGSGNYNEQFF. Written as DNA, the CDR3 is TGTGCCAGCAGCCTCGGCAGCGGGAACTACAATGAGCAGTTCTTC.

The chain uses TRBV7-6 and TRBJ2-2; D may be TRBD2 (5 bases). Looked up from germline, CDR1 is SGHVS and CDR2 is FNYEAQ. CDR3 size: 15 residues. The V and J ends lost 6 bases and 1 base respectively, with 12 bases between them. The CDR3 protein is CASRVLSGNTGELFF. The CDR3 DNA reads TGTGCCAGCAGGGTACTAAGCGGGAACACCGGGGAGCTGTTTTTT.

The J gene is TRBJ2-2, the V gene TRBV4-1; 13 bases fit TRBD2. After removal of 2 bases from V and 3 bases from J, the junction contained 3 bases not matched to a gene. The CDR3 runs to 17 residues. Germline CDR1 and CDR2: MGHRA and YSYEKL. The CDR3 DNA reads as TGCGCCAGCAGCCAACCGGGACTAGCGGGATACACCGGGGAGCTGTTTTTT. Its protein is CASSQPGLAGYTGELFF.

CDR3: CASSPGLAAEQYF. The CDR3 DNA reads TGCGCCAGCAGCCCGGGACTAGCAGCCGAGCAGTACTTC. This chain uses TRBV5-1 with TRBJ2-7, with TRBD2 matching over 9 bases. The CDR3 is 13 amino acids. The germline V gene has CDR1 SGHRS and CDR2 YFSETQ. The J segment lost 6 bases and the V segment lost 4 bases, leaving 5 bases of the junction unmatched.

The rearrangement joins TRBV20-1 to TRBJ2-7; unclear D gene. The CDR3 spans 10 residues. CDR1 is DFQATT and CDR2 is SNEGSKA in the germline V gene (reference sequence). The germline V and J ends were trimmed by 4 bases and 3 bases, with 4 bases remaining between them. This chain's CDR3 is CSANLYEQYF. In nucleotides, the CDR3 is TGCAGTGCTAATCTCTACGAGCAGTACTTC.

This clone was seen a single time. The rearrangement links TRBV19 to TRBJ1-2; no firm D call. Germline V gene lookup returns CDR1 LNHDA and CDR2 SQIVND (reference sequence). The CDR3 has 14 amino acids. V lost 2 bases and J 4 bases, leaving 11 bases between the germline ends. The CDR3 sequence: CASSIRLGIYGYTF. CDR3 nucleotide sequence: TGTGCCAGTAGTATAAGGCTGGGGATCTATGGCTACACCTTC.

In its sample, this clone was seen once. In the same sample, other DNA sequences code for this CDR3. This chain connects TRBV2 to TRBJ2-7, with 13 bases aligning to TRBD2. The CDR3 is 16 amino acids. Germline V lookup: CDR1 SNHLY, CDR2 FYNNEI. The junction had 4 bases not matched to a gene; V was cut back by 1 base and J by 4 bases. The CDR3 sequence is CASSEGLAGGPYEQYF. Here the CDR3 DNA reads TGTGCCAGCAGTGAAGGACTAGCGGGAGGACCTTACGAGCAGTACTTC.

The chain combines TRBV5-1 with TRBJ2-3, with D perhaps TRBD1 (6 bases). V shed 5 bases and J shed 4 bases, with 17 bases lying between them. The CDR3 loop spans 15 amino acids. Germline loops: CDR1 SGHRS, CDR2 YFSETQ. The CDR3: CASRPTGFGADTQYF. The CDR3 bases are TGCGCCAGCAGGCCTACAGGGTTTGGAGCAGATACGCAGTATTTT.

This sequence joins TRBV19 and TRBJ1-5; 9 nucleotides agree with TRBD1. The V gene end was trimmed by 8 bases and the J gene end by 4 bases; junction bases not matched to a gene: 3. The CDR3 sequence is 13 residues long. Germline V gene data show CDR1 as LNHDA and CDR2 as SQIVND (reference sequence). The CDR3 spells CASGQGKNQPQHF. For the CDR3, the DNA is TGTGCCAGTGGACAGGGGAAAAATCAGCCCCAGCATTTT.